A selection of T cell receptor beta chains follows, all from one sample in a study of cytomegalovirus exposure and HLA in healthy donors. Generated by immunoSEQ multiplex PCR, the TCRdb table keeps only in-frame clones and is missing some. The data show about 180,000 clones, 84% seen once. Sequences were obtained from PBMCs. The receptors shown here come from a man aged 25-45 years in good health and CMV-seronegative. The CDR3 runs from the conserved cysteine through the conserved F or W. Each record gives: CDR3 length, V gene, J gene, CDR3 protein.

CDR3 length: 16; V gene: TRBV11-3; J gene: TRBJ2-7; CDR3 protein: CASSFLTSTSSYEQYF
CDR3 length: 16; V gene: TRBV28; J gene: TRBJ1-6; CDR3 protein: CASQGGTGGSYSPLHF
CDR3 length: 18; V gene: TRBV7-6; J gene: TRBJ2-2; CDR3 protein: CASSPAGLGERGTGELFF
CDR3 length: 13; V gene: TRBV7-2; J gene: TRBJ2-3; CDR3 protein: CASSLDPRDTQYF
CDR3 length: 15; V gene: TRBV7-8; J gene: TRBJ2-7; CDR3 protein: CASSPVAGYLYEQYF
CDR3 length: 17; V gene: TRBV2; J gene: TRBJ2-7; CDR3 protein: CASSWAGEGPRSYEQYF
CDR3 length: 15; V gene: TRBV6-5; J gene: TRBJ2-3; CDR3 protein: CASSYSTQGTDTQYF
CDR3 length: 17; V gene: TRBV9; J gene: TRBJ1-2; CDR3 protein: CASSAEDRSRFWYGYTF
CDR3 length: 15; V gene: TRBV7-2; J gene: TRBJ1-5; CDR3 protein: CASSFKTGGNQPQHF
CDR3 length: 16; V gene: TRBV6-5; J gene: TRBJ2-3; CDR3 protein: CASSYSTGGITDTQYF
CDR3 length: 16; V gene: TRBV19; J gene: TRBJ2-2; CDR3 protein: CASSIDTDSYTGELFF
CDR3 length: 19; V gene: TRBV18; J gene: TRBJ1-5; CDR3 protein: CASSPDSGTDFYSNQPQHF
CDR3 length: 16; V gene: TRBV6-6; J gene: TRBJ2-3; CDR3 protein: CASRKLAGGATDTQYF
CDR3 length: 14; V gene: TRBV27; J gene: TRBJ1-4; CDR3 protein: CASSLMAVGEKLFF
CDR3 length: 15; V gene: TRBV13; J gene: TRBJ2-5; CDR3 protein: CASSLASEGQETQYF
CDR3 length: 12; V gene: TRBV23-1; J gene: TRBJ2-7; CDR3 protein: CASSQSRGRQYF
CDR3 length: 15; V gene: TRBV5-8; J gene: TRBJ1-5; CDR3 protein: CASSRGTEPNQPQHF
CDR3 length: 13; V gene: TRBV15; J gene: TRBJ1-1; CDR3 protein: CATSRDPSAEAFF
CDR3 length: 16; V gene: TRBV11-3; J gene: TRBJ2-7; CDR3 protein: CASSHSTGTGTYEQYF
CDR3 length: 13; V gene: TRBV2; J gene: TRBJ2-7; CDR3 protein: CASSDSGQPLPYF
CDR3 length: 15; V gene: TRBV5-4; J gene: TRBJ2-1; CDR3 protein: CASIKGGGGPYEQFF
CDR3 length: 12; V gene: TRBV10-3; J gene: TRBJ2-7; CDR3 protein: CAITSGDYEQYF